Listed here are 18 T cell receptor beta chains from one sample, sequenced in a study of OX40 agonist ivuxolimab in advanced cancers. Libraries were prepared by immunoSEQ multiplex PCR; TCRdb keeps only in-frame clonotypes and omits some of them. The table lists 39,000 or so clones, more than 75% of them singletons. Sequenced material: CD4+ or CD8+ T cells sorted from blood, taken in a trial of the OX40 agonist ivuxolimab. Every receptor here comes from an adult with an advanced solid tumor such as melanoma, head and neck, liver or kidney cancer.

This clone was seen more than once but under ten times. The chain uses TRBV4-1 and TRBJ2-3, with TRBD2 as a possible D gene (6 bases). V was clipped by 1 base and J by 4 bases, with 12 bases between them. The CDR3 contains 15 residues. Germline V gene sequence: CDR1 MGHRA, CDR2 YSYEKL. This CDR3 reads CASSQVWGTPDTQYF. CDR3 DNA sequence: TGCGCCAGCAGCCAAGTCTGGGGGACTCCAGATACGCAGTATTTT.

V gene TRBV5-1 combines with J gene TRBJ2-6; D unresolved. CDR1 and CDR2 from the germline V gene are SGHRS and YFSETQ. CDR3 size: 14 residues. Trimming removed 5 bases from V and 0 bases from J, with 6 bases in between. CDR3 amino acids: CASRELSGANVLTF. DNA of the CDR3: TGCGCCAGCAGGGAGCTCTCTGGGGCCAACGTCCTGACTTTC.

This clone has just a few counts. The CDR3 nucleotides read TGCGCCAGCAGAGTGACAGAGAACACTGAAGCTTTCTTT. Protein: CASRVTENTEAFF. The gene calls are TRBV5-1 and TRBJ1-1; maybe TRBD1 (5 bases). The CDR3 totals 13 residues. Trimming left V 5 bases short and J 1 base short, with 9 bases between. From germline, CDR1 is SGHRS and CDR2 YFSETQ.

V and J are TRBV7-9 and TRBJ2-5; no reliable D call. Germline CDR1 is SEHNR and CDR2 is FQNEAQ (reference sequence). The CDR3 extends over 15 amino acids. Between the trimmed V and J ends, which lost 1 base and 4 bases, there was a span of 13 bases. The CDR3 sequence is CASSLGSLASETQYF. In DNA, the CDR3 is TGTGCCAGCAGCTTAGGTTCCTTAGCCTCAGAGACCCAGTACTTC.

The CDR3 sequence: CASSDYRDNEQFF. CDR3 sequence (DNA): TGTGCCAGCAGTGATTACAGGGACAATGAGCAGTTCTTC. The chain joins TRBV6-1 to TRBJ2-1; D is perhaps TRBD1 (6 bases). The CDR3 spans 13 residues. Trimming removed 3 bases at V and 5 bases at J, with 8 bases between. The V gene's germline CDR1 is MNHNS and CDR2 SASEGT.

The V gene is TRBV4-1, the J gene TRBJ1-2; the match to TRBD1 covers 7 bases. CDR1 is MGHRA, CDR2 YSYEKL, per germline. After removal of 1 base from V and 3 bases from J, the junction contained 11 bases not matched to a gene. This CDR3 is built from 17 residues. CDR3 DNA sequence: TGCGCCAGCAGCCAAGGGGGGCGACAGGGACCAGACTATGGCTACACCTTC. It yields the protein CASSQGGRQGPDYGYTF.

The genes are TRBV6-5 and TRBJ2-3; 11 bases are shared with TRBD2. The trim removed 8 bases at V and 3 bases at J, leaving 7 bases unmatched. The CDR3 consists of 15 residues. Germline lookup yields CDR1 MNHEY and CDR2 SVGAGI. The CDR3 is CASAYSGGATDTQYF. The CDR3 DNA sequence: TGTGCCAGCGCCTATAGCGGGGGGGCGACAGATACGCAGTATTTT.

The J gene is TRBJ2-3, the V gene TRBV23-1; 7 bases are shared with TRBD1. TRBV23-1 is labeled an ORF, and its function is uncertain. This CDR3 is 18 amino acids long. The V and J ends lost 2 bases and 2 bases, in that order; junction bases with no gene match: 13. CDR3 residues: CASSQPRRTGPYTDTQYF. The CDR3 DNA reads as TGCGCCAGCAGTCAACCGCGTAGGACAGGACCTTACACAGATACGCAGTATTTT.

The CDR3 protein is CASGTTSADTQYF. The CDR3 DNA is TGTGCTAGTGGTACAACTAGCGCAGATACGCAGTATTTT. J is TRBJ2-3 and V is TRBV12-5; 7 nucleotides align to TRBD2. Germline V CDR1 and CDR2: LGHNT, FRNRAP. This CDR3 region has 13 residues. The V gene end was trimmed by 5 bases and the J gene end by 4 bases; junction bases not matched to a gene: 3.

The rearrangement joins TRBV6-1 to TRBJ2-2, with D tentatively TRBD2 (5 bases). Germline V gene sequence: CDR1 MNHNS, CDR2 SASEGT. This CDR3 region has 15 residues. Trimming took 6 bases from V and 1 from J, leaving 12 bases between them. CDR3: CASSLAHLNTGELFF. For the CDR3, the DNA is TGTGCCAGCAGCCTAGCTCACTTGAACACCGGGGAGCTGTTTTTT.

CDR3 DNA sequence: TGTGCCAGCAGCGGACGGACTAGCGGAGATACGCAGTATTTT. It codes for CASSGRTSGDTQYF. The chain joins TRBV9 to TRBJ2-3; 10 bases line up with TRBD2. Germline-derived CDR1 and CDR2 are SGDLS and YYNGEE. The CDR3 is 14 residues long. V shed 3 bases and J 5 bases; nucleotides not matched to a gene: 3.

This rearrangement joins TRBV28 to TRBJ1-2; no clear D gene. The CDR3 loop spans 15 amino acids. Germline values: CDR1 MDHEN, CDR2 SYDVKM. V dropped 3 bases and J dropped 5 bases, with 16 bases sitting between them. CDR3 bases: TGTGCCAGCAGTTTTGTGTCCGGAGGCGGGTATGGCTACACCTTC. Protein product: CASSFVSGGGYGYTF.

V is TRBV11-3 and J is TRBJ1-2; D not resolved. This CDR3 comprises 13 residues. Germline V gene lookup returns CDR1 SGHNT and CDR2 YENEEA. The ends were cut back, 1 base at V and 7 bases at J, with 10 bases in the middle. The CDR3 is CASSLAGGTGYTF. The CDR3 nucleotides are TGTGCCAGCAGCTTAGCAGGCGGTACTGGCTACACCTTC. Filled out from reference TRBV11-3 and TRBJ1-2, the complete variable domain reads EAGVVQSPRYKIIEKKQPVAFWCNPISGHNTLYWYLQNLGQGPELLIRYENEEAVDDSQLPKDRFSAERLKGVDSTLKIQPAELGDSAVYLCASSLAGGTGYTFGSGTRLTVV.

CDR3 sequence reads: CASILRDRGSGYTF. CDR3 coding DNA: TGTGCCAGTATCCTCCGGGACAGGGGCAGTGGCTACACCTTC. The chain employs TRBV19 and TRBJ1-2, with 10 nucleotides matching TRBD1. V shed 7 bases, J shed 7 bases, and the junction held 9 bases outside the gene matches. CDR3 length: 14 amino acids. Germline values: CDR1 LNHDA, CDR2 SQIVND (reference sequence).

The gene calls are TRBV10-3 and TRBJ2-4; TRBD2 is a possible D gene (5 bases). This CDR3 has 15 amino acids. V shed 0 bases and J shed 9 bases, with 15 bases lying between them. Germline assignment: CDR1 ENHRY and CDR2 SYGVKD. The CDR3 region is CAISESDKSGSIQYF. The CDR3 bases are TGTGCCATCAGTGAGTCGGATAAGTCGGGGTCCATTCAGTACTTC.

Here the CDR3 DNA reads TGTGCCAGCAGCTTAGCGGGGGCGGGACGGGATGAGCAGTTCTTC. This sequence encodes CASSLAGAGRDEQFF. V usage is TRBV7-6 and J usage is TRBJ2-1; D could derive from TRBD1 or TRBD2 (6 bases each). V lost 0 bases, J lost 8 bases, and 14 bases lay in between. The CDR3 runs to 15 residues. Germline V lookup: CDR1 SGHVS, CDR2 FNYEAQ.

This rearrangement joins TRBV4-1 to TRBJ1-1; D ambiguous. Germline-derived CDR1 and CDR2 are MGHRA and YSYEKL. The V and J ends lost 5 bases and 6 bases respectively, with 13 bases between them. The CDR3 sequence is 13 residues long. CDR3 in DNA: TGCGCCAGCAGCACTCTCTCTAGGGCTGAAGCTTTCTTT. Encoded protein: CASSTLSRAEAFF.

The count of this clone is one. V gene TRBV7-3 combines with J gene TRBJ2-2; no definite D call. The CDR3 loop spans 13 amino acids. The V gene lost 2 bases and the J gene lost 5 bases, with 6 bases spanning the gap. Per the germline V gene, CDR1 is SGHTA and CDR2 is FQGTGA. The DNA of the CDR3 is TGTGCCAGCAGCTTAGGGCCGACCGGGGAGCTGTTTTTT. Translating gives CASSLGPTGELFF.